In its sample, the clone carrying this T cell receptor (beta chain) was seen many times. As yet, its antigen is unknown. Preparation of the TCRbeta library was carried out with unique molecular identifiers. TCRdb independently ran MiXCR on the PCR reads; one entry per CDR3 protein. The sample yields 150,000 to 250,000 distinct CDR3 sequences, about 6% seen once. The CDR3 is 13 residues long. Germline V gene lookup returns CDR1 SGDLS and CDR2 YYNGEE. The V and J ends lost 0 bases and 1 base respectively, with 4 bases between them. This sample is part of a study of T-cell reconstitution after alpha-beta-depleted transplantation in children. General study findings and limits: When one year had passed after transplant, most T-cell counts and diversity came from newly produced T cells. About two months after transplant, alpha-beta T cells reportedly came from several hundred expanded graft clones. After transplant, high TCRbeta diversity at day 60 in some patients arose from surviving recipient T cells and thymic progenitors.

V usage is TRBV9 and J usage is TRBJ1-1; D ambiguous. Sample: PBMCs, taken before TCRalphabeta/CD19-depleted stem cell transplant. The receptor's source is a girl younger than two with combined immunodeficiency, due to receive a stem cell transplant. The CDR3 protein is CASSVAGNTEAFF. The CDR3 DNA sequence: TGTGCCAGCAGCGTAGCCGGGAACACTGAAGCTTTCTTT.